This T cell receptor (beta chain) was retrieved from a study of blood T cell repertoires in COVID-19. The wider study: Donors in the United States, Italy and Spain gave samples during acute or convalescent COVID-19. The analysed material was cDNA or gDNA that came from T cells, B-cell-depleted T cells, or PBMCs.

Methods used by the authors: Estimated nucleated cell counts came from reference gene primer amplification. The method was immunoSEQ multiplex PCR; TCRdb's version includes in-frame clones alone and lacks a portion of them. V and J calls plus clone size are reproduced from that table; the DNA served to infer D and trimming. The data show 100,000 to 150,000 clones, around 70% seen once. This CDR3 is 13 amino acids long. Germline V gives CDR1 GTSNPN, CDR2 SVGIG (reference sequence). V was trimmed by 1 base and J by 1 base, leaving 5 bases between them. Enrolment of Seattle patients took place during active infection, and they were followed longitudinally.

This clonotype was obtained from a man aged 80 or over with COVID-19, enrolled during active disease. Sample: peripheral blood. The chain couples TRBV30 to TRBJ1-5, with D hard to call. CDR3: CAWSEESNQPQHF. The CDR3 region has the DNA TGTGCCTGGAGTGAGGAGAGCAATCAGCCCCAGCATTTT.